The T cell receptor (beta chain) described here comes from a study of identical twins. Findings and limits, study-wide: Weaker excess twin sharing was seen among beta out-of-frame sequences.

This clonotype has only a few counts. What it recognizes is unknown. The CDR3 is made up of 13 amino acids. Germline assignment: CDR1 DFQATT and CDR2 SNEGSKA (reference sequence). V lost 3 bases and J 7 bases, leaving 13 bases between the germline ends. A universal primer site came from template switching; cDNA carried unique molecular identifiers. One entry per CDR3 protein results from TCRdb running MiXCR on the 5' RACE reads. The sample shows about 490,000 distinct CDR3 sequences, approximately 16% of them seen only once. The same sample was also used in a study of yellow fever vaccine responses in identical twins. That publication notes: It has been reported that, in twins, the vaccine T cell response seemed partly convergent and partly personalized.

The specimen sequenced was CD4+ T cells sorted from blood. The origin of this receptor is a woman aged 18-30 years in good health. The rearrangement joins TRBV20-1 to TRBJ2-1, with D hard to call. DNA for the CDR3: TGCAGTGCTAGTGGTAGTCCGAGAAATGAGCAGTTCTTC. Translating it yields CSASGSPRNEQFF.